This T cell receptor beta chain was identified in a study of regulatory T cells in long-lasting Graves disease. HTBI primers from iRepertoire and Arm-PCR of CDR3 regions yielded the TCR beta libraries. TCRdb passed the multiplex PCR reads through MiXCR, listing each CDR3 protein once. The sample has approximately 290,000 distinct CDR3 sequences, around a fifth seen once. V lost 1 base and J lost 3, with 6 bases in between. This CDR3 contains 14 residues. From germline, CDR1 is SNHLY and CDR2 FYNNEI. The sample holds many counts of this clonotype. Time point indicated: persistent/refractory GD, antithyroid drugs over 5 years with positive TRAb. Preparation of the TCR library used RNA extracted from PBMCs.

The V gene is TRBV2, the J gene TRBJ2-2, with D perhaps matching TRBD2 (5 bases). The sequencing here drew on peripheral blood mononuclear cells (PBMCs), taken when the disease was refractory, from a patient treated with antithyroid drugs. The TCR originated in a female donor with Graves disease. CDR3 sequence (DNA): TGTGCCAGCAGTGAAGGAGGGTACACCGGGGAGCTGTTTTTT. It encodes CASSEGGYTGELFF.